The T cell receptor (beta chain) described here comes from a study of blood T cell repertoires in COVID-19. The repertoire was sequenced with immunoSEQ multiplex PCR; TCRdb's copy has only in-frame clones and lacks some. The sample has approximately 250,000 clones, about 89% seen once. The CDR3 covers 14 residues. Germline values: CDR1 LGHDT, CDR2 YNNKEL (reference sequence). Trimming shortened V by 2 bases and J by 3 bases, and 11 bases separated the two germline ends. Specimen: PBMCs or T cells enriched from blood (not recorded which). The clonotype comes from a woman younger than 45 who had recovered from COVID-19. This chain connects TRBV3-1 (or the pseudogene TRBV3-2) to TRBJ2-7, with a possible D match to TRBD1 (6 bases). As DNA, the CDR3 is TGTGCCAGCAGCCAACTTAGGACAGTCTACGAGCAGTACTTC. It translates to CASSQLRTVYEQYF.